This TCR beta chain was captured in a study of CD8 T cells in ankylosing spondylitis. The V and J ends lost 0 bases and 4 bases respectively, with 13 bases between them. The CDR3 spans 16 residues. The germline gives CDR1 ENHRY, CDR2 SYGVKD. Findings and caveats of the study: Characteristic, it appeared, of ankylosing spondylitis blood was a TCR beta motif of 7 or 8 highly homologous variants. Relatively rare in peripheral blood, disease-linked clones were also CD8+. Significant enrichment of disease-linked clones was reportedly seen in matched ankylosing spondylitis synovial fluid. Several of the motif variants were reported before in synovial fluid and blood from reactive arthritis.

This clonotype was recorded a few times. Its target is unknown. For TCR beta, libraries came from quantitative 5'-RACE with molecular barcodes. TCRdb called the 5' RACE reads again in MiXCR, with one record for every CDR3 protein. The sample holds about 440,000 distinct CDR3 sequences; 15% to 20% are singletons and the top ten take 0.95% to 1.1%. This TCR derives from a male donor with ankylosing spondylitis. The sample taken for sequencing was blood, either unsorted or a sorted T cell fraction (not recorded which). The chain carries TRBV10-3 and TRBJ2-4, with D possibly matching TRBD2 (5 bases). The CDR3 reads CAISESGPREKNIQYF. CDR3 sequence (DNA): TGTGCCATCAGTGAGTCAGGACCCCGGGAAAAAAACATTCAGTACTTC.